What follows describes a single T cell receptor beta chain. Its cognate antigen is unknown. These data originate in a study of siplizumab effects on memory and regulatory T cells. The study's findings and limits: For siplizumab cultures, the suppressive function of their proliferating Tregs was not confirmed. Siplizumab gave mappable alloreactive CD4+ clones an average Treg-derived fraction of about 69%, against 25% to 30% in controls.

Investigators obtained sequences from unstimulated naive, memory, effector memory and TEMRA subsets in a few donor pairs. The length of the CDR3 is 13 residues. CDR1 and CDR2 (germline): MNHEY, SMNVEV (reference sequence). The V segment lost 5 bases and the J segment 4 bases; nucleotides outside the gene matches: 2. Here immunoSEQ multiplex PCR was the method, and the copy in TCRdb shows in-frame clones only, minus some. The data show tens of thousands of clones, 90% to 97% seen once. The TCR originated in a human donor in good health. The chain couples TRBV27 to TRBJ2-3; 8 bases are shared with TRBD1. Sequencing input: naive CD8+ T cells sorted from blood. The chain's CDR3 is CASSTGGSDTQYF. The CDR3 nucleotides are TGTGCCAGCAGTACAGGGGGATCAGATACGCAGTATTTT.